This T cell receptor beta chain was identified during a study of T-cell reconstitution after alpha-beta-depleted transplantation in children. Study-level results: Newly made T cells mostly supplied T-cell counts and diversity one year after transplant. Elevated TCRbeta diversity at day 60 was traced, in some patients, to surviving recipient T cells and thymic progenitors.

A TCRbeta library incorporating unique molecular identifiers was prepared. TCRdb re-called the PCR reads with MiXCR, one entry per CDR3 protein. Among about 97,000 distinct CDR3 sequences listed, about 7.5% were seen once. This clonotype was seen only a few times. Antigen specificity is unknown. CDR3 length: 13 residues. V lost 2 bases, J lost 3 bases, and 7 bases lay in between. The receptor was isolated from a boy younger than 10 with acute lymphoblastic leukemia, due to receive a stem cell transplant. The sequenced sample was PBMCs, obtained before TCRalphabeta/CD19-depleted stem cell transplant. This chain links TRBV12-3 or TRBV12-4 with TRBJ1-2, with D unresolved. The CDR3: CASSLKGDYGYTF. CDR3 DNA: TGTGCCAGCAGTTTAAAAGGCGACTATGGCTACACCTTC.